The 8 T cell receptor beta chains presented below share a single source sample, sequenced in a study of cytomegalovirus exposure and HLA in healthy donors. Primers for the PCR totalled 60 Vbeta and 13 Jbeta. Sequencing was performed with immunoSEQ multiplex PCR; in TCRdb, only in-frame clones are kept and a portion is missing. The data show roughly 50,000 clones, and the top ten clones hold roughly an eighth. Source material: PBMCs. The receptors here all came from an older woman in good health and CMV-seropositive.

V and J are TRBV7-2 and TRBJ1-2; TRBD1 might be the D (6 bases). The germline CDR1 and CDR2 sequences are SGHTA and FQGNSA. The CDR3 is made up of 16 amino acids. V shed 0 bases and J shed 1 base, with 12 bases lying between them. The CDR3 nucleotides are TGTGCCAGCAGCTTAGCGGGGGGGCAGTTTAACTATGGCTACACCTTC. It codes for CASSLAGGQFNYGYTF. The entire variable domain, with the rest obtained from reference TRBV7-2 and TRBJ1-2, is as follows: GAGVSQSPSNKVTEKGKDVELRCDPISGHTALYWYRQSLGQGLEFLIYFQGNSAPDKSGLPSDRFSAERTGGSVSTLTIQRTQQEDSAVYLCASSLAGGQFNYGYTFGSGTRLTVV.

This sequence joins TRBV25-1 and TRBJ1-4; weak D call: TRBD1 (5 bases). Germline V lookup: CDR1 MGHDK, CDR2 SYGVNS. CDR3 size: 12 residues. The V and J ends lost 8 bases and 8 bases respectively, with 12 bases between them. CDR3 coding DNA: TGTGCCAGCGGGGGGTTAGTGGAAAAACTGTTTTTT. It yields the protein CASGGLVEKLFF.

The chain carries TRBV5-6 and TRBJ1-1, with D possibly being TRBD1 (5 bases). Germline V lookup: CDR1 SGHDT, CDR2 YYEEEE. The CDR3 loop spans 12 amino acids. Trimming took off 3 bases at V and 3 bases at J, with 6 bases between the two ends. The CDR3: CASSYRYTEAFF. As DNA, the CDR3 is TGTGCCAGCAGCTACAGGTACACTGAAGCTTTCTTT.

The gene calls are TRBV18 and TRBJ1-6; 7 positions agree with TRBD1. The CDR3 is 14 residues long. J lost 7 bases, V lost 6 bases, and 6 bases had no gene match. Germline loops: CDR1 KGHSH, CDR2 LQKENI. The CDR3 DNA follows: TGTGCCAGCTCCATTGGGGGACAGAATTCACCCCTCCACTTT. Its protein is CASSIGGQNSPLHF.

This chain links TRBV2 with TRBJ2-7; D remains unclear. The CDR3 contains 11 residues. Germline values: CDR1 SNHLY, CDR2 FYNNEI. Trimming took 9 bases from V and 7 from J, leaving 13 bases between them. As DNA, the CDR3 is TGTGCCAGAAGTCCCCTTCGGGAGCAGTACTTC. Amino acids: CARSPLREQYF.

This chain connects TRBV5-1 to TRBJ2-3; TRBD2 might be the D (6 bases). CDR1 SGHRS and CDR2 YFSETQ come from the germline V gene. V shed 5 bases and J shed 4 bases, with 17 bases lying between them. The CDR3 is made up of 15 amino acids. CDR3 sequence reads: CASRPGSSLADTQYF. CDR3 bases: TGCGCCAGCAGGCCCGGGAGCAGCTTGGCAGATACGCAGTATTTT.

This chain connects TRBV6-5 to TRBJ2-3, with D unclear. V lost 0 bases and J lost 2, with 12 bases in between. This CDR3 comprises 16 residues. CDR1 is MNHEY, CDR2 SVGAGI, per germline. The CDR3 nucleotides read TGTGCCAGCAGTTACTCGACGCTAGGCTCCACAGATACGCAGTATTTT. Encoded protein: CASSYSTLGSTDTQYF.

This CDR3 reads CASSSSLDTF. CDR3 sequence (DNA): TGTGCCAGCAGCTCGAGTCTGGACACCTTC. The J gene is TRBJ1-2, the V gene TRBV7-4; D not resolved. The CDR3 has 10 amino acids. CDR1 and CDR2 (germline): SGHVT, SQSDAQ. The ends were cut back, 4 bases at V and 12 bases at J, with 9 bases in the middle.